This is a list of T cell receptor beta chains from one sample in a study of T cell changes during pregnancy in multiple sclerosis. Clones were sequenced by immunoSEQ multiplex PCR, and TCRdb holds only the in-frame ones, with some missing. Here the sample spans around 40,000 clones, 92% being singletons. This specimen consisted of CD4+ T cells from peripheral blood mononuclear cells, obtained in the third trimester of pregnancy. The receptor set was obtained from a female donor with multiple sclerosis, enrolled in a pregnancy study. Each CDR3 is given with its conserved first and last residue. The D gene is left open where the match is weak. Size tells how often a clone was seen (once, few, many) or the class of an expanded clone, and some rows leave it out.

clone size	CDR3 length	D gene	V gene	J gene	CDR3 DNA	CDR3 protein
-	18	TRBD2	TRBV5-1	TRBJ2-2	TGCGCCAGCAGCTCGGGACTAGCGGGAGGGCCGGCCACCGGGGAGCTGTTTTTT	CASSSGLAGGPATGELFF
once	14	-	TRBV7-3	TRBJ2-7	TGTGCCAGCAGCTTAGGGCAGGTCGGGGACGAGCAGTACTTC	CASSLGQVGDEQYF
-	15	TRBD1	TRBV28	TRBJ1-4	TGTGCCAGCGGAGGACCCGGGACAGCTAATGAAAAACTGTTTTTT	CASGGPGTANEKLFF
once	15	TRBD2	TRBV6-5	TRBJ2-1	TGTGCCAGCAGTTATTCTCGAGCGGGAAACAATGAGCAGTTCTTC	CASSYSRAGNNEQFF
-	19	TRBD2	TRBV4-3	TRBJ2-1	TGCGCCAGCAGCCAAGAGGAGACTAGCGGGAGGTTGGGCTACAATGAGCAGTTCTTC	CASSQEETSGRLGYNEQFF
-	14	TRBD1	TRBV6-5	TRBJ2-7	TGTGCCAGCAGTAAGCCGGGACAGGGCAACGAGCAGTACTTC	CASSKPGQGNEQYF
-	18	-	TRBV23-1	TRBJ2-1	TGCGCCAGCAGTCAATCGTCTTGGGGGGAAAGCTCCTACAATGAGCAGTTCTTC	CASSQSSWGESSYNEQFF
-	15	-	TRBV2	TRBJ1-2	TGTGCCAGCAAGATCGTAGGGCAGGGGTTACGGGGCTACACCTTC	CASKIVGQGLRGYTF
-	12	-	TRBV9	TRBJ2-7	TGTGCCAGCAGCGGCCAGGCTTACGAGCAGTACTTC	CASSGQAYEQYF
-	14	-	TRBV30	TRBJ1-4	TGTGCCTGGAGTTTATCAGGGGTGGGGGAAAAACTGTTTTTT	CAWSLSGVGEKLFF
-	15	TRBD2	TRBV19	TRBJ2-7	TGTGCCAGTGCAGCGGGACTCCAAGTCGTCTACGAGCAGTACTTC	CASAAGLQVVYEQYF
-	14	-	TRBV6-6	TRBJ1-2	TGTGCCAGCAGTCCGGGACATTCTAACTATGGCTACACCTTC	CASSPGHSNYGYTF
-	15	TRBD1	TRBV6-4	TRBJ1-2	TGTGCCAGCAGTCCGGACAGGACCTCTAACTATGGCTACACCTTC	CASSPDRTSNYGYTF
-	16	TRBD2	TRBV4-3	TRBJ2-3	TGCGCCAGCAGCCAAGAGGCCGTCGGGAGGCCAGATACGCAGTATTTT	CASSQEAVGRPDTQYF
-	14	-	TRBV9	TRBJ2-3	TGTGCCAGCAGCTCGAGACTTGGCACAGATACGCAGTATTTT	CASSSRLGTDTQYF
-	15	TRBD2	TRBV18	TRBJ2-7	TGTGCCAGCTCACCAATGCCTAGCGGGTCCGGCGAGCAGTACTTC	CASSPMPSGSGEQYF